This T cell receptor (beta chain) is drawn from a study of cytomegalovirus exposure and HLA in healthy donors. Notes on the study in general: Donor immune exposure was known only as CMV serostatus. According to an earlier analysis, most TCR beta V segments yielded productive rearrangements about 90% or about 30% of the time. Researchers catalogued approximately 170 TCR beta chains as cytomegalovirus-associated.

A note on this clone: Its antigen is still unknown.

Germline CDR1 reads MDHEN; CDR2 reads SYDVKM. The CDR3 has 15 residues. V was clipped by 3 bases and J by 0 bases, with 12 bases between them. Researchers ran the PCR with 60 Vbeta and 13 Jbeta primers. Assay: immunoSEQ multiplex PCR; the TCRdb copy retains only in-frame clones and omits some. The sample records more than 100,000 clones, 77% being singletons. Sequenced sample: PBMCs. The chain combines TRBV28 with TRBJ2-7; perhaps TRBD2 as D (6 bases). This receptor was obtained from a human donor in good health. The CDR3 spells CASSLGGFFSYEQYF. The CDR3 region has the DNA TGTGCCAGCAGTTTGGGGGGATTTTTCTCCTACGAGCAGTACTTC.